The 26 T cell receptor beta chains below come from one sample, sequenced in a study of vaccination effects on CD4 cells after COVID-19. Antigen-specific CD4+ T cells were expanded with viral peptide pools in the ViraFEST assay before sequencing. The culture ran for approximately 10 days before CD4+ T cells were isolated. A positive SARS-CoV-2 PCR test fell between March and December 2020. Antigens for these TCRs are unknown. Sequencing was performed with immunoSEQ multiplex PCR; in TCRdb, only in-frame clones are kept and a portion is missing. The sample lists around 49,000 clones; around 79% were seen once. The sequenced sample was CD4+ T cells from PBMCs cultured with a peptide pool, obtained before COVID-19 vaccination. Every receptor here comes from a human donor who had a prior SARS-CoV-2 infection.

The chain has TRBV5-1 and TRBJ1-2; unclear D gene. The length of the CDR3 is 14 residues. V gave up 4 bases and J gave up 2 bases, with 12 bases separating them. Germline lookup yields CDR1 SGHRS and CDR2 YFSETQ. The CDR3 DNA reads TGCGCCAGCAGCCCCCGCCCCGTCAACTATGGCTACACCTTC. It translates to CASSPRPVNYGYTF.

This chain's CDR3 is CASSLSGANYGYTF. Written as DNA, the CDR3 is TGCGCCAGCAGCTTATCCGGAGCTAACTATGGCTACACCTTC. This chain uses TRBV5-1 with TRBJ1-2; no clear D gene. This CDR3 spans 14 amino acids. Germline CDR1 reads SGHRS; CDR2 reads YFSETQ. Deletions cut 2 bases from V and 0 bases from J, with 8 bases between.

This clone was found many times. V gene TRBV28 combines with J gene TRBJ2-1; D is ambiguous. The germline gives CDR1 MDHEN, CDR2 SYDVKM. V was shortened by 5 bases and J by 9 bases, with 11 bases between the two germline ends. The CDR3 totals 12 residues. CDR3 protein: CASSLYRREQFF. The CDR3 DNA follows: TGTGCCAGCAGTCTTTATAGGCGTGAGCAGTTCTTC.

The rearrangement links TRBV19 to TRBJ2-3; D gene uncertain. CDR1 and CDR2 (germline): LNHDA, SQIVND (reference sequence). V lost 4 bases to trimming and J lost 6 bases, with 11 bases between them. CDR3 length: 13 amino acids. This CDR3 reads CASSTPYRDTQYF. The DNA for the CDR3 is TGTGCCAGTAGTACCCCTTATCGGGATACGCAGTATTTT.

The chain has TRBV11-3 and TRBJ2-5, with D unclear. Germline V gene data show CDR1 as SGHNT and CDR2 as YENEEA. Trimming left V 4 bases short and J 5 bases short, with 17 bases between. There are 15 residues in the CDR3. The CDR3 sequence: CASSSGGVPGETQYF. CDR3 sequence (DNA): TGTGCCAGCAGCTCGGGCGGTGTACCTGGGGAGACCCAGTACTTC.

This clone was picked up a small number of times. The chain has TRBV7-9 and TRBJ2-7; D possibly corresponds to TRBD1 (7 bases). The CDR3 consists of 14 residues. Trimming stripped 5 bases from V and 7 bases from J, with 18 bases between. Germline V lookup: CDR1 SEHNR, CDR2 FQNEAQ (reference sequence). The CDR3 coding sequence is TGTGCCAGCAGCCTTAACATTCCAGGGGGGGAGCAGTACTTC. Protein product: CASSLNIPGGEQYF.

This chain's CDR3 is CAWSGQGGVQETQYF. CDR3 nucleotides: TGTGCCTGGAGTGGACAGGGAGGGGTCCAAGAGACCCAGTACTTC. The V gene is TRBV30, the J gene TRBJ2-5; D might be TRBD1 or TRBD2, each matching 7 bases. In germline, CDR1 is GTSNPN, CDR2 SVGIG (reference sequence). The CDR3 totals 15 residues. V lost 1 base and J lost 1, with 13 bases in between.

The CDR3 region has the DNA TGTGCCAGCAGCCCGAGGATCAGTAACTATGGCTACACCTTC. Protein sequence: CASSPRISNYGYTF. The chain is built from TRBV9 and TRBJ1-2; D unresolved. The V gene's germline CDR1 is SGDLS and CDR2 YYNGEE. This CDR3 has 14 residues. V lost 4 bases and J 1 base, leaving 11 bases between the germline ends.

The V gene is TRBV7-2, the J gene TRBJ2-5, with D maybe TRBD2 (5 bases). The CDR3 totals 17 residues. V lost 5 bases and J 0 bases, leaving 19 bases between the germline ends. Germline lookup yields CDR1 SGHTA and CDR2 FQGNSA. The DNA of the CDR3 is TGTGCCAGCAGCCCGATCAGAGCGGTATCGTACCAAGAGACCCAGTACTTC. Translating gives CASSPIRAVSYQETQYF. The variable domain in full, completed from reference TRBV7-2 and TRBJ2-5, reads GAGVSQSPSNKVTEKGKDVELRCDPISGHTALYWYRQSLGQGLEFLIYFQGNSAPDKSGLPSDRFSAERTGGSVSTLTIQRTQQEDSAVYLCASSPIRAVSYQETQYFGPGTRLLVL.

The V and J genes are TRBV11-3 and TRBJ2-1, with D hard to call. Germline V gene sequence: CDR1 SGHNT, CDR2 YENEEA. Trimming cost V 6 bases and J 5 bases, with 14 bases left between them. The CDR3 covers 14 residues. DNA of the CDR3: TGTGCCAGCAGGGTAGGACGTTCGGACAATGAGCAGTTCTTC. It yields the protein CASRVGRSDNEQFF.

The rearrangement joins TRBV5-1 to TRBJ1-5; no clear D gene. The CDR3 spans 14 residues. Looked up from germline, CDR1 is SGHRS and CDR2 is YFSETQ. With 4 bases removed from V and 6 bases from J, the gap between germline ends came to 14 bases. The CDR3 DNA is TGCGCCAGCAGCCTGGCTCACCCCGGTCAGCCCCAGCATTTT. This encodes CASSLAHPGQPQHF.

The gene calls are TRBV7-3 and TRBJ1-1; D uncertain. Trimming stripped 2 bases from V and 1 base from J, with 5 bases between. The CDR3 extends over 13 amino acids. Germline V gives CDR1 SGHTA, CDR2 FQGTGA. CDR3 sequence reads: CASSLYGNTEAFF. The CDR3 nucleotides are TGTGCCAGCAGCTTATATGGGAACACTGAAGCTTTCTTT.

This clone occurred a few times. The chain has TRBV18 and TRBJ1-1; D remains ambiguous. V lost 3 bases and J 1 base, leaving 18 bases between the germline ends. Germline-derived CDR1 and CDR2 are KGHSH and LQKENI. The CDR3 totals 17 residues. CDR3 DNA: TGTGCCAGCTCACCGCGGCTCAATAAATTAAAGAACACTGAAGCTTTCTTT. Its translation is CASSPRLNKLKNTEAFF.

The chain joins TRBV2 to TRBJ1-5; 7 positions agree with TRBD1. CDR3 length: 15 residues. Unmatched junction bases numbered 6, after V lost 4 bases and J lost 3 bases. Germline lookup yields CDR1 SNHLY and CDR2 FYNNEI. The CDR3 nucleotides are TGTGCCAGCAGTGGCGGACAGGCGAACAATCAGCCCCAGCATTTT. The encoded protein is CASSGGQANNQPQHF.

V usage is TRBV2 and J usage is TRBJ2-7; D perhaps matches TRBD1 (6 bases). V shed 8 bases and J shed 0 bases, with 11 bases lying between them. Germline V lookup: CDR1 SNHLY, CDR2 FYNNEI. The CDR3 loop spans 13 amino acids. The CDR3 DNA is TGTGCCAGCCAGGGACACTACTCCTACGAGCAGTACTTC. Protein: CASQGHYSYEQYF.

This clone is classed as medium-sized (0.01 to 0.1%). The CDR3 loop is CASGLVLFGQGRVGAEQFF. The CDR3 coding sequence is TGTGCTAGTGGTTTGGTACTGTTTGGCCAGGGTCGAGTTGGAGCTGAGCAGTTCTTC. J is TRBJ2-1 and V is TRBV12-5; D is perhaps TRBD1 (5 bases). The CDR3 is made up of 19 amino acids. Germline loops: CDR1 LGHNT, CDR2 FRNRAP. V shed 0 bases and J shed 9 bases, with 27 bases lying between them.

V usage is TRBV3-1 (or the pseudogene TRBV3-2) and J usage is TRBJ2-7, with 9 positions matching TRBD1. Germline-derived CDR1 and CDR2 are LGHDT and YNNKEL (reference sequence). This CDR3 has 14 amino acids. Trimming at V came to 5 bases and at J to 3 bases, leaving 5 bases not matched to a gene. CDR3 DNA: TGTGCCAGCAGCTTAGGACAGGGGTACTACGAGCAGTACTTC. Translation gives CASSLGQGYYEQYF.

J is TRBJ1-4 and V is TRBV4-1; perhaps TRBD1 as D (5 bases). Trimming removed 6 bases from V and 5 bases from J, with 16 bases in between. Germline V lookup: CDR1 MGHRA, CDR2 YSYEKL. The CDR3 has 15 amino acids. The CDR3 loop reads CASSLTGRGNEKLFF. CDR3 DNA sequence: TGCGCCAGCAGTCTCACCGGCCGGGGGAATGAAAAACTGTTTTTT.

This clone has only a few counts. This rearrangement joins TRBV2 to TRBJ1-5; 9 bases fit TRBD1. Trimming at V came to 4 bases and at J to 6 bases, leaving 4 bases not matched to a gene. The CDR3 runs 14 residues. Germline V CDR1 and CDR2: SNHLY, FYNNEI. In nucleotides, the CDR3 is TGTGCCAGCAGTGGGGACAGGGTTGGTCAGCCCCAGCATTTT. Protein product: CASSGDRVGQPQHF.

This clone was counted between two and nine times. V gene TRBV7-3 combines with J gene TRBJ2-1; D assignment may be TRBD1 or TRBD2 (5 bases each). CDR3 size: 15 residues. In germline, CDR1 is SGHTA, CDR2 FQGTGA. Trimming cost V 1 base and J 10 bases, with 17 bases left between them. In DNA, the CDR3 is TGTGCCAGCAGCTTAAGCGGCGGGCAGGGCCGAGAGCAGTTCTTC. Its translation: CASSLSGGQGREQFF.

This clone appeared a single time. This chain links TRBV5-1 with TRBJ1-1, with 9 nucleotides matching TRBD1. CDR1 and CDR2 (germline): SGHRS, YFSETQ. The CDR3 totals 16 residues. J gave up 0 bases and V 4 bases, and 7 bases lay outside the gene matches. The CDR3 spells CASSKTGQGMNTEAFF. The CDR3 region has the DNA TGCGCCAGCAGCAAAACCGGACAGGGGATGAACACTGAAGCTTTCTTT.

The chain combines TRBV7-2 with TRBJ2-7; D possibly corresponds to TRBD2 (5 bases). Germline assignment: CDR1 SGHTA and CDR2 FQGNSA. V was pared by 10 bases and J by 4 bases, with 11 bases between. CDR3 length: 11 residues. CDR3 protein: CATLSGYEQYF. The DNA of the CDR3 is TGTGCCACCCTAAGCGGTTACGAGCAGTACTTC. Looking up the rest from reference TRBV7-2 and TRBJ2-7 gives the full variable domain: GAGVSQSPSNKVTEKGKDVELRCDPISGHTALYWYRQSLGQGLEFLIYFQGNSAPDKSGLPSDRFSAERTGGSVSTLTIQRTQQEDSAVYLCATLSGYEQYFGPGTRLTVT.

The chain joins TRBV7-9 to TRBJ2-7, with D perhaps being TRBD1 or TRBD2 (6 bases each). With 5 bases removed from V and 4 bases from J, the gap between germline ends came to 18 bases. Germline V gene data show CDR1 as SEHNR and CDR2 as FQNEAQ (reference sequence). The CDR3 runs 15 residues. The CDR3, as DNA: TGTGCCAGCAGCCCATGGATGCAGGGGAGGTACGAGCAGTACTTC. Translating it yields CASSPWMQGRYEQYF.

The V and J genes are TRBV19 and TRBJ2-7; perhaps TRBD1 as D (6 bases). This CDR3 comprises 14 residues. V shed 3 bases and J shed 4 bases, with 13 bases lying between them. Germline-derived CDR1 and CDR2 are LNHDA and SQIVND (reference sequence). The CDR3 sequence: CASSMGAGVYEQYF. CDR3 bases: TGTGCCAGTAGTATGGGGGCAGGGGTTTACGAGCAGTACTTC. The entire variable domain, with the rest obtained from reference TRBV19 and TRBJ2-7, is as follows: DGGITQSPKYLFRKEGQNVTLSCEQNLNHDAMYWYRQDPGQGLRLIYYSQIVNDFQKGDIAEGYSVSREKKESFPLTVTSAQKNPTAFYLCASSMGAGVYEQYFGPGTRLTVT.

The CDR3 region has the DNA TGTGCCAGCAGTGAAAGATGGGTCTACGAGCAGTACTTC. Translating gives CASSERWVYEQYF. The genes are TRBV6-1 and TRBJ2-7, with D uncertain. Germline values: CDR1 MNHNS, CDR2 SASEGT. V dropped 2 bases and J dropped 3 bases, with 8 bases sitting between them. The CDR3 is 13 amino acids.

This rearrangement joins TRBV7-6 to TRBJ1-3; 10 bases fit TRBD1. The length of the CDR3 is 19 residues. From germline, CDR1 is SGHVS and CDR2 FNYEAQ. J lost 0 bases, V lost 4 bases, and 12 bases had no gene match. CDR3 sequence: CASSSLKDRGTLSGNTIYF. CDR3 sequence (DNA): TGTGCCAGCAGCTCCTTAAAGGACAGGGGGACCCTCTCTGGAAACACCATATATTTT.